These T cell receptor beta chains were read from a single sample in a study of blood T cell repertoires in COVID-19. Some clones are missing from TCRdb's copy, which holds only in-frame ones; the method was immunoSEQ multiplex PCR. The sample carries tens of thousands of clones, 70% to 90% recorded once. What was sequenced was peripheral blood. Receptor source: a human donor in a cohort sampled during active COVID-19. The donor label of this sample is uncertain. Both conserved end residues are trimmed from each CDR3.

v_gene	CDR3aa
TRBV10-3	AISEIPGLAGAVVEQF
TRBV7-2	ASSSLGAGAQY
TRBV18	ASSPQGEWEKLF
TRBV28	ASQRVARSLDTQY
TRBV27	ASSRDRAYNEQF
TRBV9	ASSVVSLAGGGEQF
TRBV2	ASSGQISYNEQF
TRBV27	ASTPKGEGFGTRLSTDTQY
TRBV5-6	ASSLGTTSTDTQY
TRBV6-6	ASRGDWQQETQY
TRBV5-1	ASSFVPLSTDTQY
TRBV6-5	ASTAGTASYEQY
TRBV2	ASRVSGRGGYEQY
TRBV4-1	ASSQSGTGANYGYT
TRBV28	ASRAGTNYGYT
TRBV5-4	ASSQGGDRVGTQY
TRBV3-1/TRBV3-2	ASSHPRGAEQF
TRBV7-8	ASSLVGETQY
TRBV27	ASSLLAVHQETQY
TRBV5-4	ASSFSASSYNEQF
TRBV5-1	ASSLAGAPYEQY
TRBV30	AWSSSATPGVLGNTIY
TRBV4-1	ASSQDSRTGWRNEQF
TRBV6-2/TRBV6-3	ASSYSRLAGLGEQF
TRBV28	ASRQNSGRGGELF
TRBV28	ASSGTGDRYEQY
TRBV30	AWESRTGLGYEQY
TRBV2	ASSDTGGNQPQH
TRBV5-1	ASSPGQGSEKLF
TRBV7-9	ASSLAKGGRQF
TRBV6-7	ASSPLRGTNEKLF
TRBV3-1/TRBV3-2	ASSLTGRQSPLH
TRBV2	ASSETGGTGQY
TRBV5-4	ASSLGGPDSNQPQH